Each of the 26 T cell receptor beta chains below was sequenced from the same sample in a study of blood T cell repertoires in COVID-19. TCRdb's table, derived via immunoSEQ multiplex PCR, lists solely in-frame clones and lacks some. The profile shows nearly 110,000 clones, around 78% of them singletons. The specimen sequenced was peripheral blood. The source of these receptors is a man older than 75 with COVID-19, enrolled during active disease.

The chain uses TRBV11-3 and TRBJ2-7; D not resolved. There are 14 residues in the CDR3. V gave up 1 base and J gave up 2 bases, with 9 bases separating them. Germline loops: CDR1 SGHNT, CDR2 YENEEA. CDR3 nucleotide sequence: TGTGCCAGCAGCTTAGGGGCGAGCACCTACGAGCAGTACTTC. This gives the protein CASSLGASTYEQYF.

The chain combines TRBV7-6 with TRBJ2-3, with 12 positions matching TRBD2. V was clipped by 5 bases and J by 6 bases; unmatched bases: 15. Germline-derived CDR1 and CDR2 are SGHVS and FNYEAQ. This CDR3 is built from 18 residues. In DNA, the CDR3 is TGTGCCAGCAGCCCCTCCACTAGCGGGAGGTCTAGAGTGGATACGCAGTATTTT. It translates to CASSPSTSGRSRVDTQYF.

CDR3 nucleotides: TGTGCCAGCTCACCGCCAGCGGACCAAGAGACCCAGTACTTC. It yields the protein CASSPPADQETQYF. The chain carries TRBV18 and TRBJ2-5; D is perhaps TRBD2 (5 bases). The V gene lost 3 bases and the J gene lost 0 bases, with 8 bases spanning the gap. The germline V gene encodes CDR1 KGHSH and CDR2 LQKENI. The CDR3 has 14 residues.

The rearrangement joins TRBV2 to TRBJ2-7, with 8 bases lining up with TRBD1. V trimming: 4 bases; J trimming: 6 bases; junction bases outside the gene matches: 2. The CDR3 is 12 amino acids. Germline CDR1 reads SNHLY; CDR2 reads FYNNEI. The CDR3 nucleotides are TGTGCCAGCAGTGTACAGGGGGGCGAGCAGTACTTC. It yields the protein CASSVQGGEQYF.

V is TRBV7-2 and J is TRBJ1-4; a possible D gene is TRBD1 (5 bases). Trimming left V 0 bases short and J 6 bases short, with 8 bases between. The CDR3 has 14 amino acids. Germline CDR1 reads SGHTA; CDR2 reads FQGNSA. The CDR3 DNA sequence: TGTGCCAGCAGCTTAGCTGCAGGGTATGAAAAACTGTTTTTT. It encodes CASSLAAGYEKLFF.

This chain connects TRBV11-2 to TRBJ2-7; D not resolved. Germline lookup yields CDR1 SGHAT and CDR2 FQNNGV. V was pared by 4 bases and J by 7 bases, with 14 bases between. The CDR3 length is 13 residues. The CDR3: CASSYGSAEEQYF. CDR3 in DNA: TGTGCCAGCAGCTACGGGTCGGCGGAAGAGCAGTACTTC.

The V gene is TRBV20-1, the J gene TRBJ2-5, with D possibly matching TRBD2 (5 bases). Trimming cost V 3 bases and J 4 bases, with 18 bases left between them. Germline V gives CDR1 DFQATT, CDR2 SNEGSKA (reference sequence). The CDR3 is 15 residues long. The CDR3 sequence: CSASSDGLEGETQYF. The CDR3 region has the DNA TGCAGTGCTAGTAGTGACGGCTTAGAGGGAGAGACCCAGTACTTC.

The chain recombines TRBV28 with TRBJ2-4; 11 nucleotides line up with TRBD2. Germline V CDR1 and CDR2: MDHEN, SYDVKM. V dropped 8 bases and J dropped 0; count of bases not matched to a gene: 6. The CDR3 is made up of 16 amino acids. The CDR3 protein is CASGTSGSGAKNIQYF. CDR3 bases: TGTGCCAGCGGGACTAGCGGAAGTGGAGCCAAAAACATTCAGTACTTC.

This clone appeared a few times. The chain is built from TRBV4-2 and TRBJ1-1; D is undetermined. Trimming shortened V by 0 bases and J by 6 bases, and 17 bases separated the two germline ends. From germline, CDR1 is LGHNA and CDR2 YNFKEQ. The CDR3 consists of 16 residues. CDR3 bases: TGTGCCAGCAGCCAAGAAACCAGTGAACGCGGTGCTGAAGCTTTCTTT. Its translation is CASSQETSERGAEAFF.

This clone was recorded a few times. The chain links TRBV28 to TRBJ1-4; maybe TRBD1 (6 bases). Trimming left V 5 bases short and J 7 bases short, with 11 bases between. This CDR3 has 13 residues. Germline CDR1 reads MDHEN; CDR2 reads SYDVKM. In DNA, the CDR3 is TGTGCCAGCAGTCCAGGGGAGGGTGAAAAACTGTTTTTT. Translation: CASSPGEGEKLFF.

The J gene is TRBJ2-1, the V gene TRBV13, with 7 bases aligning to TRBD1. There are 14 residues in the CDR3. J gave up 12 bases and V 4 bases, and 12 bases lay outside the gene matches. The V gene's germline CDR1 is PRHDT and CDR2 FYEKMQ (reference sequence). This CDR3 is CASSSPTGRGGQFF. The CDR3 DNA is TGTGCCAGCAGCTCCCCGACAGGGCGAGGGGGGCAGTTCTTC.

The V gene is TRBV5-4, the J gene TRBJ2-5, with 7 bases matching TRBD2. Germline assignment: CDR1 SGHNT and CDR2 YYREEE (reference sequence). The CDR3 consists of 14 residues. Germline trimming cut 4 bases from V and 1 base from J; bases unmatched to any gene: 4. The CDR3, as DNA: TGTGCCAGCAGCCCCTGGACTAGCCAAGAGACCCAGTACTTC. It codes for CASSPWTSQETQYF.

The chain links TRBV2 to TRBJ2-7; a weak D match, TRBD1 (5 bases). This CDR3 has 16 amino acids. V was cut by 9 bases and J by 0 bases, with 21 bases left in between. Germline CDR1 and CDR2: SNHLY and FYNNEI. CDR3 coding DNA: TGTGCCAGTTTTGGTGGGGCCAGGTCACACTCCTACGAGCAGTACTTC. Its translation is CASFGGARSHSYEQYF. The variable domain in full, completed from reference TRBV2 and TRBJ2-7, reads EPEVTQTPSHQVTQMGQEVILRCVPISNHLYFYWYRQILGQKVEFLVSFYNNEISEKSEIFDDQFSVERPDGSNFTLKIRSTKLEDSAMYFCASFGGARSHSYEQYFGPGTRLTVT.

The CDR3 DNA sequence: TGTGCCAGCAGCCCTGGACTAGCGGCTATTGAGCAGTACTTC. Translation: CASSPGLAAIEQYF. The rearrangement uses TRBV11-2 and TRBJ2-7; 10 nucleotides line up with TRBD2. The CDR3 spans 14 residues. The germline gives CDR1 SGHAT, CDR2 FQNNGV. Losses at the gene ends were 5 bases for V and 7 bases for J; bases not matched to a gene: 8.

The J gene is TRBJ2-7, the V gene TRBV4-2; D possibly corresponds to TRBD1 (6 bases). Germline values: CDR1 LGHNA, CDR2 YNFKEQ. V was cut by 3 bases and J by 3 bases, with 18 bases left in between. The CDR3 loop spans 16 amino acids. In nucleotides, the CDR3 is TGTGCCAGCAGCCAGGGTGACAGGAGAGGGGGCTACGAGCAGTACTTC. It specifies CASSQGDRRGGYEQYF.

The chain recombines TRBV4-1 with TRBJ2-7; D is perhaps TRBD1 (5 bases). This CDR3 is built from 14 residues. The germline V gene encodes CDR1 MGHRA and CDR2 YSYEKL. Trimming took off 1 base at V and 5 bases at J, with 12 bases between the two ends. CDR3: CASSQGRQGDEQYF. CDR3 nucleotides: TGCGCCAGCAGCCAAGGGCGCCAGGGCGACGAGCAGTACTTC.

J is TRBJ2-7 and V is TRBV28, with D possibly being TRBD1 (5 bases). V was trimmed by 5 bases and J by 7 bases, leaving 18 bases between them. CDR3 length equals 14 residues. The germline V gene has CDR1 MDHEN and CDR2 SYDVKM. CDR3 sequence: CASSVAGHIREQYF. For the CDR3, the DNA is TGTGCCAGCAGTGTCGCCGGACATATAAGGGAGCAGTACTTC.

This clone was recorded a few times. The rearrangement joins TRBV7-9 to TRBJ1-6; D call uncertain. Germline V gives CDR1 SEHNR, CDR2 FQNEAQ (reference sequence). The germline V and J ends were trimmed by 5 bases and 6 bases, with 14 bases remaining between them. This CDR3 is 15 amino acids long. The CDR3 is CASSALEGSNSPLHF. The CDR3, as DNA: TGTGCCAGCAGCGCCCTAGAGGGTAGTAATTCACCCCTCCACTTT.

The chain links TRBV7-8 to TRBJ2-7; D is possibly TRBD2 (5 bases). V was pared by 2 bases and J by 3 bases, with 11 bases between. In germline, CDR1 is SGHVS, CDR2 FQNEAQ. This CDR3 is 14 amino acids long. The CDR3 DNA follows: TGTGCCAGCAGCTTACTGAGCGGCAACTACGAGCAGTACTTC. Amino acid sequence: CASSLLSGNYEQYF.

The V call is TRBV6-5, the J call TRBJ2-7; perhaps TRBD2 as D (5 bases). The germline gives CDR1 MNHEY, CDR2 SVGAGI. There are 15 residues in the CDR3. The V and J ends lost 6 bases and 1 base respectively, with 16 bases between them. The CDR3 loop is CASRTGLAVSYEQYF. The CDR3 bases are TGTGCCAGCAGAACCGGGCTAGCAGTGTCCTACGAGCAGTACTTC.

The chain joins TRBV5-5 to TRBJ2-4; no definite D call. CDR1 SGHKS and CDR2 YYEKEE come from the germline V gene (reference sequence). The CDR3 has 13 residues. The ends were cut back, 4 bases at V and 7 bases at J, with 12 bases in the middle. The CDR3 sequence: CASSHLTANIQYF. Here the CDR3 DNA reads TGTGCCAGCAGCCACTTAACAGCTAACATTCAGTACTTC.

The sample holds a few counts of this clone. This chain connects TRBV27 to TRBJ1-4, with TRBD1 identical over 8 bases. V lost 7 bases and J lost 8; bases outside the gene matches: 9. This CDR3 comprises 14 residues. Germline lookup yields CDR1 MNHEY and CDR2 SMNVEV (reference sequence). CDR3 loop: CASTSGGTREKLFF. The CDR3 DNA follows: TGTGCCAGCACCTCAGGGGGCACGAGAGAAAAACTGTTTTTT.

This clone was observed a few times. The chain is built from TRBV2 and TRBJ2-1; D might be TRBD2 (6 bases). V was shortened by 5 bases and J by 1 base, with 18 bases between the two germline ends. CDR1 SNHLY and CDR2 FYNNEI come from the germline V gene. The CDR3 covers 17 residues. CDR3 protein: CASSPFGSGPSYNEQFF. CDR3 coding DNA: TGTGCCAGCAGTCCGTTTGGTAGCGGACCTTCCTACAATGAGCAGTTCTTC.

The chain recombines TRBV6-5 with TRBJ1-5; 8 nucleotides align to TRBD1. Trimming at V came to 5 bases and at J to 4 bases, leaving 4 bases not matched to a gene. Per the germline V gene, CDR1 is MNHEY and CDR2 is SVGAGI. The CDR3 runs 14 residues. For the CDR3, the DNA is TGTGCCAGCAGTATAAGACAGGGGAATCAGCCCCAGCATTTT. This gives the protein CASSIRQGNQPQHF.

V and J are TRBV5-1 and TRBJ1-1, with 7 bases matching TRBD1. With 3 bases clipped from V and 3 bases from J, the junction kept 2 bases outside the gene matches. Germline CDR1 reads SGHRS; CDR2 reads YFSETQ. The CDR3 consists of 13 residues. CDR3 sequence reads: CASSSGQHTEAFF. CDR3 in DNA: TGCGCCAGCAGCTCGGGACAGCACACTGAAGCTTTCTTT. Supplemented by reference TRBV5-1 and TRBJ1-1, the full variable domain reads KAGVTQTPRYLIKTRGQQVTLSCSPISGHRSVSWYQQTPGQGLQFLFEYFSETQRNKGNFPGRFSGRQFSNSRSEMNVSTLELGDSALYLCASSSGQHTEAFFGQGTRLTVV.

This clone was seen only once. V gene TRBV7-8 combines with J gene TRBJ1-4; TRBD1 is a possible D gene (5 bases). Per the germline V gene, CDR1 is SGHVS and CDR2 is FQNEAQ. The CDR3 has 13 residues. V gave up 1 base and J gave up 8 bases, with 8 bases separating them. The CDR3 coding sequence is TGTGCCAGCAGCTTAGGACCAGGGGAAAAACTGTTTTTT. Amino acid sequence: CASSLGPGEKLFF.